This is a list of T cell receptor beta chains from one sample in a study of shared clonotypes between healthy human individuals. Using immunoSEQ multiplex PCR, the repertoire was profiled, and TCRdb retains in-frame clones only, with some absent. The repertoire holds around 2.5 million clones, with under 95% as singletons. The sequencing input was naive CD4+ T cells from PBMCs. The receptors shown here come from a man between 18 and 35 years old in good health. Some clones in this sample may be carry-over from other donors' samples. Each CDR3 is given with its conserved first and last residue. The D gene is left open where the match is weak. Some rows have no size entry. The others give once, few or many, or a class for an expanded clone.

few | TRBJ2-5 | . | TRBV4-2 | TGTGCCAGCAGCCAAGACAGAGAGACCCAGTACTTC | CASSQDRETQYF
. | TRBJ2-5 | TRBD2 | TRBV5-1 | TGCGCCAGCAGCTTAGGACTAGCTCTATACCAAGAGACCCAGTACTTC | CASSLGLALYQETQYF
. | TRBJ1-5 | TRBD1 | TRBV27 | TGTGCCAGCAGAAAAACAGGGGGTAACAATCAGCCCCAGCATTTT | CASRKTGGNNQPQHF
few | TRBJ2-5 | . | TRBV29-1 | TGCAGCGTTGTCAGACAAGAGACCCAGTACTTC | CSVVRQETQYF
once | TRBJ1-1 | TRBD1 | TRBV5-1 | TGCGCCAGCAGCGGGGGACAGATGAACACTGAAGCTTTCTTT | CASSGGQMNTEAFF
. | TRBJ1-5 | . | TRBV2 | TGTGCCAGCAGTGACAATGTGGTTCAGCCCCAGCATTTT | CASSDNVVQPQHF
. | TRBJ1-4 | . | TRBV28 | TGTGCCACGTATAGAGCTGGTGAAAAACTGTTTTTT | CATYRAGEKLFF
. | TRBJ1-2 | . | TRBV28 | TGTGCCAGCAGTGCCGGCAAAAACTATGGCTACACCTTC | CASSAGKNYGYTF
. | TRBJ2-7 | TRBD2 | TRBV4-1 | TGCGCCAGCAGCCAGTTCCCAAGCGGGGGCACCTACGAGCAGTACTTC | CASSQFPSGGTYEQYF
. | TRBJ2-7 | TRBD2 | TRBV5-4 | TGTGCCAGCAGCGAGATGACTCTAGCGGGGGTCTCCTACGAGCAGTACTTC | CASSEMTLAGVSYEQYF
once | TRBJ2-1 | . | TRBV29-1 | TGTGCGGCCTCAAACTCCAATGAGCAGTTCTTC | CAASNSNEQFF
. | TRBJ2-3 | TRBD1 | TRBV29-1 | TGCAGCGTTGAAGCCCCGACAGGGGACAGCACAGATACGCAGTATTTT | CSVEAPTGDSTDTQYF
. | TRBJ2-7 | . | TRBV5-1 | TGCGCCAGCAGCTTGGTGGCCGGGTCCCTAATCTACGAGCAGTACTTC | CASSLVAGSLIYEQYF
. | TRBJ2-3 | . | TRBV5-1 | TGCGCCAGCAGCTCACGACCTCAAGGATTTGTCACAGATACGCAGTATTTT | CASSSRPQGFVTDTQYF
. | TRBJ2-6 | TRBD1 | TRBV4-3 | TGCGCCAGCAGCCAGCTATCTACAGGGGCCGGGGCCAACGTCCTGACTTTC | CASSQLSTGAGANVLTF
. | TRBJ2-2 | . | TRBV18 | TGTGCCAGCTCACCTATGGCTGAAAACACCGGGGAGCTGTTTTTT | CASSPMAENTGELFF
. | TRBJ2-7 | . | TRBV5-1 | TGCGCCAGCAGCTTAACGGTCAGCTCCTACGAGCAGTACTTC | CASSLTVSSYEQYF
. | TRBJ2-7 | TRBD1 | TRBV29-1 | TGCAGCGTTGGGGTTCAGGGGGCGGGGGAGCAGTACTTC | CSVGVQGAGEQYF
once | TRBJ1-2 | . | TRBV10-3 | TGTGCCATCAGTGAGGTAGGGTTCAGCTATGGCTACACCTTC | CAISEVGFSYGYTF
. | TRBJ1-2 | . | TRBV30 | TGTGCCTGGAGCCCGGGGGGGGCGCCCAGAGGCTACACCTTC | CAWSPGGAPRGYTF
. | TRBJ1-2 | TRBD1 | TRBV5-8 | TGTGCCAGCAGCTTTGAGGACAGGGGGACAAATGGCTACACCTTC | CASSFEDRGTNGYTF
. | TRBJ1-4 | . | TRBV27 | TGTGCCAGCGCCTCGAGCCATGGTGGGGGTGAAAAACTGTTTTTT | CASASSHGGGEKLFF